One sample yielded the 23 T cell receptor beta chains listed below, sequenced in a study of Graves' ophthalmopathy and Graves' hyperthyroidism. CDR3 regions of TCR beta were amplified from RNA transcripts. In the first round, RT-PCR was carried out with HTBI primers, and a multiplex PCR formed the second round. TCRdb processed the multiplex PCR reads anew with MiXCR; each CDR3 protein has one entry. The data hold about 240,000 distinct CDR3 sequences, with less than 55% observed a single time. Sequences were obtained from peripheral blood. All receptors come from an adult man with Graves' ophthalmopathy.

The chain carries TRBV11-2 and TRBJ1-6; TRBD1 matches 8 bases. The germline gives CDR1 SGHAT, CDR2 FQNNGV. The CDR3 loop spans 16 amino acids. V dropped 4 bases and J dropped 8; count of bases not matched to a gene: 10. As DNA, the CDR3 is TGTGCCAGCAGCTGGAGAGACAGGGGAAGTGATTCACCCCTCCACTTT. Residues: CASSWRDRGSDSPLHF.

This sequence joins TRBV9 and TRBJ2-7; weak D call: TRBD2 (6 bases). V lost 0 bases, J lost 0 bases, and 13 bases lay in between. The CDR3 sequence is 16 residues long. Germline values: CDR1 SGDLS, CDR2 YYNGEE. CDR3 nucleotide sequence: TGTGCCAGCAGCGTAGCTCCGGGAGACTCCTCCTACGAGCAGTACTTC. Its translation: CASSVAPGDSSYEQYF.

The rearrangement joins TRBV2 to TRBJ1-5; D is possibly TRBD1 (6 bases). Germline V CDR1 and CDR2: SNHLY, FYNNEI. The CDR3 covers 14 residues. V lost 5 bases, J lost 4 bases, and 12 bases lay in between. Here the CDR3 DNA reads TGTGCCAGCAGTAGTAGGGGGAGGAATCAGCCCCAGCATTTT. It encodes CASSSRGRNQPQHF.

The rearrangement uses TRBV12-3 or TRBV12-4 and TRBJ1-3; 7 bases match TRBD1. With 4 bases clipped from V and 4 bases from J, the junction kept 7 bases outside the gene matches. The CDR3 is 15 residues long. CDR3 sequence (DNA): TGTGCCAGCAGTTCCCATACAGGGGCGGGAAACACCATATATTTT. Translating gives CASSSHTGAGNTIYF.

The CDR3 DNA reads as TGCGCCAGCAGCTTGGTGGGGGCCCCGGAGACCCAGTACTTC. Protein: CASSLVGAPETQYF. The chain combines TRBV5-1 with TRBJ2-5; possible D gene TRBD1, 6 bases. Germline values: CDR1 SGHRS, CDR2 YFSETQ. The V and J ends lost 0 bases and 5 bases respectively, with 11 bases between them. The CDR3 consists of 14 residues.

The rearrangement uses TRBV19 and TRBJ1-2, with 11 bases matching TRBD1. The CDR3 loop spans 15 amino acids. V was pared by 6 bases and J by 2 bases, with 5 bases of the junction left unmatched. Germline V gene data show CDR1 as LNHDA and CDR2 as SQIVND (reference sequence). The CDR3 DNA reads TGTGCCAGTAGCCCGGGACAGGGGGTAAACTATGGCTACACCTTC. This codes for CASSPGQGVNYGYTF.

The chain combines TRBV6-5 with TRBJ2-7; weak D call: TRBD2 (5 bases). V lost 0 bases, J lost 4 bases, and 10 bases lay in between. From germline, CDR1 is MNHEY and CDR2 SVGAGI. This CDR3 spans 14 amino acids. The CDR3 coding sequence is TGTGCCAGCAGTTACTCAGCGGTTTCGTACGAGCAGTACTTC. It yields the protein CASSYSAVSYEQYF.

The chain uses TRBV9 and TRBJ2-7; 10 bases are shared with TRBD2. The junction had 6 bases not matched to a gene; V was cut back by 3 bases and J by 6 bases. In germline, CDR1 is SGDLS, CDR2 YYNGEE. The CDR3 consists of 14 residues. CDR3: CASSASGGAGEQYF. The CDR3 bases are TGTGCCAGCAGCGCAAGCGGGGGGGCCGGCGAGCAGTACTTC.

The chain uses TRBV19 and TRBJ2-7; weak D call: TRBD1 (6 bases). Looked up from germline, CDR1 is LNHDA and CDR2 is SQIVND (reference sequence). The CDR3 covers 13 residues. The ends were cut back, 6 bases at V and 3 bases at J, with 12 bases in the middle. The chain's CDR3 is CASSSGVHYEQYF. CDR3 nucleotide sequence: TGTGCCAGTAGCTCAGGGGTACACTACGAGCAGTACTTC.

This clonotype was counted a few times. The chain has TRBV20-1 and TRBJ2-7; 9 bases map to TRBD1. This CDR3 is 13 amino acids long. Germline loops: CDR1 DFQATT, CDR2 SNEGSKA (reference sequence). The J segment lost 0 bases and the V segment lost 5 bases, leaving 2 bases of the junction unmatched. CDR3 in amino acids: CSARTGASYEQYF. CDR3 DNA sequence: TGCAGTGCTCGGACAGGGGCCTCCTACGAGCAGTACTTC.

The chain couples TRBV7-2 to TRBJ2-7, with 11 bases aligning to TRBD2. Germline assignment: CDR1 SGHTA and CDR2 FQGNSA. The CDR3 covers 18 residues. The V and J ends lost 1 base and 5 bases, in that order; junction bases with no gene match: 13. The CDR3 coding sequence is TGTGCCAGCAGCTTAGGGATCTGGCTAGCGGGAGGAGGTCACGAGCAGTACTTC. It is translated as CASSLGIWLAGGGHEQYF.

The rearrangement links TRBV7-2 to TRBJ1-6; a possible D gene is TRBD1 (5 bases). The CDR3 loop spans 15 amino acids. Between the trimmed V and J ends, which lost 1 base and 7 bases, there was a span of 11 bases. CDR1 and CDR2 (germline): SGHTA, FQGNSA. CDR3: CASSLEGRENSPLHF. In DNA form, the CDR3 reads TGTGCCAGCAGCTTAGAGGGCAGGGAGAATTCACCCCTCCACTTT.

This chain connects TRBV6-1 to TRBJ2-5; tentative D call: TRBD1 (5 bases). This CDR3 has 15 residues. The V end lost 7 bases, the J end lost 2 bases, and 17 bases lay between the germline ends. Germline CDR1 and CDR2: MNHNS and SASEGT. The CDR3 protein is CASKDRSYRQETQYF. The CDR3 region has the DNA TGTGCCAGCAAAGACAGAAGCTACCGTCAAGAGACCCAGTACTTC.

This chain joins TRBV28 and TRBJ1-2; no clear D gene. The CDR3 has 11 amino acids. Trimming pared 5 bases from V and 4 bases from J, leaving 5 bases between. The germline V gene encodes CDR1 MDHEN and CDR2 SYDVKM. CDR3 loop: CASSVLYGYTF. CDR3 coding DNA: TGTGCCAGCAGTGTCCTCTATGGCTACACCTTC.

The chain uses TRBV14 and TRBJ1-1; D perhaps matches TRBD1 (5 bases). Germline CDR1 SGHDN, CDR2 FVKESK. V lost 0 bases to trimming and J lost 7 bases, with 21 bases between them. CDR3 length equals 17 residues. The CDR3 protein is CASSQEKRGLQEGEAFF. The DNA for the CDR3 is TGTGCCAGCAGCCAAGAAAAAAGGGGCCTTCAGGAAGGTGAAGCTTTCTTT.

The rearrangement uses TRBV28 and TRBJ2-7, with no clear D. Trimming removed 4 bases from V and 3 bases from J, with 7 bases in between. CDR1 is MDHEN, CDR2 SYDVKM, per germline. The CDR3 contains 12 residues. CDR3 protein: CASSSPGYEQYF. The CDR3 nucleotides read TGTGCCAGCAGTTCCCCCGGCTACGAGCAGTACTTC.

This clonotype has just a few counts. The chain carries TRBV12-3 or TRBV12-4 and TRBJ2-7, with D perhaps TRBD1 or TRBD2 (5 bases each). The CDR3 is 15 residues long. V was shortened by 4 bases and J by 2 bases, with 15 bases between the two germline ends. Written as DNA, the CDR3 is TGTGCCAGCAGTTGGGGGTTTGGGAATACCTACGAGCAGTACTTC. It translates to CASSWGFGNTYEQYF.

There are many counts of this clonotype. The chain joins TRBV29-1 to TRBJ2-5; 8 nucleotides align to TRBD1. CDR1 is SQVTM and CDR2 is ANQGSEA in the germline V gene. J lost 1 base, V lost 2 bases, and 3 bases had no gene match. This CDR3 is 14 amino acids long. CDR3 loop: CSVEPDRGQETQYF. CDR3 DNA sequence: TGCAGCGTTGAACCCGACAGGGGCCAAGAGACCCAGTACTTC.

The genes are TRBV12-3 or TRBV12-4 and TRBJ1-6; TRBD1 matches at 9 bases. With 6 bases clipped from V and 8 bases from J, the junction kept 8 bases outside the gene matches. CDR3 length: 15 amino acids. CDR3 nucleotides: TGTGCCAGCAGCTCCTACAGGGACAGGGATTCACCCCTCCACTTT. Its translation is CASSSYRDRDSPLHF.

J is TRBJ1-2 and V is TRBV20-1; 8 bases map to TRBD1. The germline gives CDR1 DFQATT, CDR2 SNEGSKA (reference sequence). CDR3 length equals 12 residues. After removal of 5 bases from V and 6 bases from J, the junction contained 5 bases not matched to a gene. CDR3 in DNA: TGCAGTGCTTACCAGGGGGCGGATGGCTACACCTTC. Protein: CSAYQGADGYTF.

The chain links TRBV29-1 to TRBJ2-3; D might be TRBD1 (6 bases). The CDR3 runs to 14 residues. CDR1 and CDR2 (germline): SQVTM, ANQGSEA. Trimming removed 2 bases from V and 1 base from J, with 10 bases in between. Written as DNA, the CDR3 is TGCAGCGTTGAATCTTACAGGGGCACAGATACGCAGTATTTT. It specifies CSVESYRGTDTQYF.

The gene calls are TRBV7-2 and TRBJ2-5, with D possibly TRBD2 on 6 matching bases. CDR1 and CDR2 (germline): SGHTA, FQGNSA. Trimming cost V 2 bases and J 1 base, with 11 bases left between them. The CDR3 sequence is 15 residues long. CDR3 region: CASSLWQGGQETQYF. CDR3 in DNA: TGTGCCAGCAGCTTATGGCAGGGAGGCCAAGAGACCCAGTACTTC.

This sequence joins TRBV7-9 and TRBJ2-5, with D perhaps matching TRBD2 (6 bases). The CDR3 length is 15 residues. Looked up from germline, CDR1 is SEHNR and CDR2 is FQNEAQ (reference sequence). With 5 bases removed from V and 2 bases from J, the gap between germline ends came to 15 bases. The CDR3 protein is CASSPGLGGQETQYF. The CDR3 region has the DNA TGTGCCAGCAGCCCAGGCTTGGGGGGTCAAGAGACCCAGTACTTC.